This T cell receptor beta chain emerged from a study of T cell changes during pregnancy in multiple sclerosis. From germline, CDR1 is SGHAT and CDR2 FQNNGV. V was clipped by 6 bases and J by 9 bases; unmatched bases: 11. This CDR3 is built from 16 residues. TCRdb keeps only in-frame clones here, not all; method: immunoSEQ multiplex PCR. The repertoire holds 65,000 to 90,000 clones, with roughly nine tenths as singletons. The TCR was taken from a female donor in good health, serving as a control in a pregnancy study. Some clones in this sample may be carry-over from other donors' samples. The chain recombines TRBV11-2 with TRBJ2-1; 13 nucleotides agree with TRBD2. Source: PBMCs, taken in the first trimester of pregnancy. Here the CDR3 DNA reads TGTGCCAGCAGAGATGGACTAGCGGGAGTGCGATCTGAGCAGTTCTTC. The encoded protein is CASRDGLAGVRSEQFF.